One sample yielded the 6 T cell receptor beta chains listed below, sequenced in a study of blood T cell repertoires in COVID-19. TCRdb's copy holds only in-frame clones and misses some; the assay was immunoSEQ multiplex PCR. The repertoire holds approximately 440,000 clones, around 88% seen once, with 10% to 15% in the top ten. The specimen sequenced was peripheral blood. The receptors originated from a woman between 45 and 60 years old with COVID-19, enrolled during active disease.

Notes on this clone: At one end, the junction sequence differs from germline, possibly due to a read error. The genes are TRBV3-1 (or the pseudogene TRBV3-2) and TRBJ1-2; the D is unclear. The length of the CDR3 is 11 residues. CDR1 is LGHDT, CDR2 YNNKEL, per germline (reference sequence). The CDR3 DNA follows: TGTGCCAGCAGCCAAGGGCTGGAGCGGAGTTTC. Translation: CASSQGLERSF.

The CDR3 DNA reads TGCAGTGCTAGTCAGCAGCAGGGGGGATGGAGCGAGCAGTACTTC. Protein product: CSASQQQGGWSEQYF. The chain combines TRBV20-1 with TRBJ2-7, with D tentatively TRBD1 (7 bases). The germline V and J ends were trimmed by 3 bases and 6 bases, with 21 bases remaining between them. CDR3 size: 15 residues. CDR1 and CDR2 from the germline V gene are DFQATT and SNEGSKA (reference sequence).

The chain employs TRBV3-1 (or the pseudogene TRBV3-2) and TRBJ2-1; the D gene is possibly TRBD1 (5 bases). V was pared by 1 base and J by 8 bases, with 6 bases between. The CDR3 contains 12 residues. In germline, CDR1 is LGHDT, CDR2 YNNKEL (reference sequence). CDR3 residues: CASSQGRDEQFF. The CDR3, as DNA: TGTGCCAGCAGCCAAGGCAGGGATGAGCAGTTCTTC.

The chain combines TRBV12-3 or TRBV12-4 with TRBJ2-3; D call uncertain. The CDR3 totals 13 residues. V was clipped by 3 bases and J by 4 bases, with 8 bases between them. As DNA, the CDR3 is TGTGCCAGCAGTTTCGTAAGCCCAGATACGCAGTATTTT. This codes for CASSFVSPDTQYF.

CDR3 DNA sequence: TGTGCCAGCAGTTACCGCGGGGAGGCTTTCTTT. Encoded protein: CASSYRGEAFF. V and J are TRBV6-2 or TRBV6-3 and TRBJ1-1; D ambiguous. Germline-derived CDR1 and CDR2 are MNHEY and SVGEGT. V lost 2 bases, J lost 11 bases, and 9 bases lay in between. This CDR3 contains 11 residues.

The rearrangement joins TRBV9 to TRBJ1-5; no clear D. This CDR3 is 10 amino acids long. Trimming left V 1 base short and J 11 bases short, with 4 bases between. Per the germline V gene, CDR1 is SGDLS and CDR2 is YYNGEE. The CDR3 coding sequence is TGTGCCAGCAGCGTAAGAGCCCAGCATTTT. It translates to CASSVRAQHF.